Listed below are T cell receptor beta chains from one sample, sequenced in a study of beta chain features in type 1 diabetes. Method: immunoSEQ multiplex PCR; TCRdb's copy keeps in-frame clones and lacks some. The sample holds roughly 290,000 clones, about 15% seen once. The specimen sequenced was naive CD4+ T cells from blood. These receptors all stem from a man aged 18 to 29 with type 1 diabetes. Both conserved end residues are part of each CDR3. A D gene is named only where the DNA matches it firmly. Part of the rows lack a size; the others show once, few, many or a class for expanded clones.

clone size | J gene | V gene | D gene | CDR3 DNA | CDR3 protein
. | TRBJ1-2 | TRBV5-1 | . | TGCGCCAGCAGCTCGGCGGAACCCTATGGCTACACCTTC | CASSSAEPYGYTF
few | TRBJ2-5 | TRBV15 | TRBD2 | TGTGCCACCAGCCTTGCGGGGGGCGAGACCCAGTACTTC | CATSLAGGETQYF
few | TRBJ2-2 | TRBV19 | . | TGTGCCAGTAGTATTGGTGTAGAGTCCGGGGAGCTGTTTTTT | CASSIGVESGELFF
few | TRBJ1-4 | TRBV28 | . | TGTGCCATCCAGGGAGAAAAACTGTTTTTT | CAIQGEKLFF
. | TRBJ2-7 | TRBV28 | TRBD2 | TGTGCCAGCAGGCCTAGCGGGGGAACGTACGAGCAGTACTTC | CASRPSGGTYEQYF
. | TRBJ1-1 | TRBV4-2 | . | TGTGCCAGCAGCCTAGGTAGGGCAGGGAAGGGCGCTGAAGCTTTCTTT | CASSLGRAGKGAEAFF
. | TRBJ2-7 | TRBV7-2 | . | TGTGCCAGCAGCCCTAGAGGGGGTCCCGAGCAGTACTTC | CASSPRGGPEQYF
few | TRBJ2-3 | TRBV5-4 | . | TGTGCCAGCAGCTTGAGGCGGGACCTCACAGATACGCAGTATTTT | CASSLRRDLTDTQYF
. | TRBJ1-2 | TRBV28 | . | TGTGCCAGCAGTTGGGGGGAGAACTATGGCTACACCTTC | CASSWGENYGYTF
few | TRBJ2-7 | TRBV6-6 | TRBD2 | TGTGCCAGCAGGATCGCTAGCGGTCTCTACGAGCAGTACTTC | CASRIASGLYEQYF
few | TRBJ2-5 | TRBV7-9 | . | TGTGCCAGCAGCGAAGGCCTAGTCTACCGACGAGAGACCCAGTACTTC | CASSEGLVYRRETQYF
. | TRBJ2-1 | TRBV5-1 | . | TGCGCCAGCAGCTTGGCAGGCCCCCTTTATGAGCAGTTCTTC | CASSLAGPLYEQFF
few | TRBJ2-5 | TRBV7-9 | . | TGTGCCAGCAGCTTTAGCGAGACCCAGTACTTC | CASSFSETQYF
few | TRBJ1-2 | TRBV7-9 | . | TGTGCCAGCAGCCCCACTATTGGTGCGACCTATGGCTACACCTTC | CASSPTIGATYGYTF
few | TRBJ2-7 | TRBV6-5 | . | TGTGCCAGCAGTTACTCGAAGGTGGGAGCATACGAGCAGTACTTC | CASSYSKVGAYEQYF
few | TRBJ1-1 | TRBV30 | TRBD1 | TGTGCCTGGAGGCCCGGTCATGGACAGGGAGGCAACACTGAAGCTTTCTTT | CAWRPGHGQGGNTEAFF
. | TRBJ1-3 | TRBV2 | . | TGTGCCAGCACACGAGAGCTAGCTGGAAACACCATATATTTT | CASTRELAGNTIYF
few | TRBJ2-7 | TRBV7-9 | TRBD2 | TGTGCCAGCAGCTTTAATCGAAGGGGACTAGCGGGACACCTTAACGAGCAGTACTTC | CASSFNRRGLAGHLNEQYF